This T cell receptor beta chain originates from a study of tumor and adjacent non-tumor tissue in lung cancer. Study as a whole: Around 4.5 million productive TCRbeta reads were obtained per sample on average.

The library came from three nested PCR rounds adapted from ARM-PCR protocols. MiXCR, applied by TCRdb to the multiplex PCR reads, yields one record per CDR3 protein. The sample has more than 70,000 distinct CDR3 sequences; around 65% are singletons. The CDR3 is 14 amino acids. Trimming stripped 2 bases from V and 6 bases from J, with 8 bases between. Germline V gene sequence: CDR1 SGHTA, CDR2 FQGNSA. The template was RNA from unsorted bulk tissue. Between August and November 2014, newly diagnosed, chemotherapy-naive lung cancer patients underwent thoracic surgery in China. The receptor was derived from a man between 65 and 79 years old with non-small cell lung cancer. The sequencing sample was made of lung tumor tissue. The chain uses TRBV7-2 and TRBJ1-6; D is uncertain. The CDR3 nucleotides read TGTGCCAGCAGCTTAAGGGATATTAATTCACCCCTCCACTTT. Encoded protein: CASSLRDINSPLHF.